Presented here are 17 T cell receptor beta chains from one specimen sequenced in a study of T cells in localized non-small cell lung cancer. Assay used: immunoSEQ multiplex PCR; TCRdb lists only in-frame clones, some missing. The sample has over 35,000 clones, approximately 81% seen once. The specimen comprised peripheral blood mononuclear cells, sampled before any cancer treatment. The receptors originated from a male donor aged 60 or older with stage II lung adenocarcinoma.

The V and J genes are TRBV5-1 and TRBJ2-1; the D is unclear. Looked up from germline, CDR1 is SGHRS and CDR2 is YFSETQ. V shed 3 bases and J shed 6 bases, with 16 bases lying between them. The CDR3 length is 15 residues. The CDR3 nucleotides read TGCGCCAGCAGCTCTTTGACATCACTGGGCAATGAGCAGTTCTTC. Residues: CASSSLTSLGNEQFF. Variable domain in full (rest from reference TRBV5-1 and TRBJ2-1): KAGVTQTPRYLIKTRGQQVTLSCSPISGHRSVSWYQQTPGQGLQFLFEYFSETQRNKGNFPGRFSGRQFSNSRSEMNVSTLELGDSALYLCASSSLTSLGNEQFFGPGTRLTVL.

This clone was seen more than once but under ten times. The CDR3 here is CASSPRGGGGRSSKNIQYF. For the CDR3, the DNA is TGTGCCAGCAGCCCTCGAGGGGGTGGCGGGAGATCGTCCAAAAACATTCAGTACTTC. The chain links TRBV28 to TRBJ2-4, with D tentatively TRBD2 (7 bases). CDR1 is MDHEN and CDR2 is SYDVKM in the germline V gene. V lost 6 bases to trimming and J lost 2 bases, with 26 bases between them. This CDR3 is built from 19 residues. Full variable domain (outside the CDR3, taken from reference TRBV28 and TRBJ2-4): DVKVTQSSRYLVKRTGEKVFLECVQDMDHENMFWYRQDPGLGLRLIYFSYDVKMKEKGDIPEGYSVSREKKERFSLILESASTNQTSMYLCASSPRGGGGRSSKNIQYFGAGTRLSVL.

In regard to this clone: The identical CDR3 is also encoded by other nucleotide sequences in the sample. The V call is TRBV5-1, the J call TRBJ2-1; D unclear. Trimming took off 2 bases at V and 0 bases at J, with 9 bases between the two ends. From germline, CDR1 is SGHRS and CDR2 YFSETQ. The CDR3 is made up of 15 amino acids. This CDR3 reads CASSLRESSYNEQFF. CDR3 in DNA: TGCGCCAGCAGCTTAAGGGAAAGCTCCTACAATGAGCAGTTCTTC.

CDR3 nucleotide sequence: TGTGCCTGGAGTGGGGAGGGGGCGAGGGTAACTAATGAAAAACTGTTTTTT. Translating it yields CAWSGEGARVTNEKLFF. V usage is TRBV30 and J usage is TRBJ1-4, with TRBD1 matching 7 bases. V gave up 1 base and J gave up 1 base; unmatched junction bases: 9. Per germline, CDR1 GTSNPN and CDR2 SVGIG (reference sequence). The CDR3 sequence is 17 residues long.

The chain is built from TRBV9 and TRBJ2-3; a possible D gene is TRBD1 (6 bases). V lost 3 bases and J 4 bases, leaving 15 bases between the germline ends. Per germline, CDR1 SGDLS and CDR2 YYNGEE. The CDR3 spans 15 residues. The CDR3 spells CASSAQGTSPDTQYF. The CDR3 DNA reads as TGTGCCAGCAGCGCCCAGGGGACCTCCCCAGATACGCAGTATTTT.

The CDR3 DNA sequence: TGTGCCAGCAGTGGCGGGCCCTCCCGGCGGGCTTTCTTT. Encoded protein: CASSGGPSRRAFF. The chain has TRBV6-1 and TRBJ1-1; D remains unclear. The CDR3 length is 13 residues. Germline loops: CDR1 MNHNS, CDR2 SASEGT. Deletions cut 4 bases from V and 11 bases from J, with 17 bases between.

In its sample, this clone was seen once. This sequence joins TRBV19 and TRBJ1-3, with D tentatively TRBD1 (6 bases). Trimming left V 3 bases short and J 0 bases short, with 12 bases between. The CDR3 length is 16 residues. Germline V gene sequence: CDR1 LNHDA, CDR2 SQIVND (reference sequence). CDR3 region: CASSMEGGVSGNTIYF. The CDR3 DNA is TGTGCCAGTAGTATGGAGGGGGGAGTCTCTGGAAACACCATATATTTT.

The V and J genes are TRBV12-5 and TRBJ2-5; 9 bases fit TRBD1. This CDR3 has 16 residues. V was pared by 5 bases and J by 4 bases, with 11 bases of the junction left unmatched. Germline CDR1 is LGHNT and CDR2 is FRNRAP. The CDR3 region is CASGPGQGNFAETQYF. The DNA for the CDR3 is TGTGCTAGTGGTCCCGGACAGGGGAATTTTGCAGAGACCCAGTACTTC.

V usage is TRBV28 and J usage is TRBJ1-4, with 12 nucleotides matching TRBD1. Germline V gene data show CDR1 as MDHEN and CDR2 as SYDVKM. The trim removed 3 bases at V and 8 bases at J, leaving 10 bases unmatched. CDR3 length equals 17 residues. The CDR3 region is CASSLSYTGTGGEKLFF. The CDR3 bases are TGTGCCAGCAGTTTGTCCTACACCGGGACAGGGGGCGAAAAACTGTTTTTT.

The V gene is TRBV10-3, the J gene TRBJ2-1, with D unclear. Trimming left V 0 bases short and J 10 bases short, with 10 bases between. This CDR3 region has 13 residues. CDR1 is ENHRY, CDR2 SYGVKD, per germline. The CDR3 reads CAISESPGDEQFF. The DNA for the CDR3 is TGTGCCATCAGTGAGTCGCCCGGAGACGAGCAGTTCTTC.

The chain employs TRBV14 and TRBJ1-2, with TRBD1 matching over 10 bases. CDR1 and CDR2 (germline): SGHDN, FVKESK. CDR3 length: 15 residues. The ends lost 2 bases at V and 7 bases at J; junction bases unmatched: 7. The DNA of the CDR3 is TGTGCCAGCAGCCAACTGGGACAGGGGTTGGCTGGCTACACCTTC. Translation: CASSQLGQGLAGYTF.

The CDR3 coding sequence is TGTGCCAGTAGTATAGCGAGAGCGGGACAAGAGACCCAGTACTTC. Protein: CASSIARAGQETQYF. The V gene is TRBV19, the J gene TRBJ2-5, with 7 bases lining up with TRBD2. Germline V gives CDR1 LNHDA, CDR2 SQIVND (reference sequence). Losses at the gene ends were 1 base for V and 2 bases for J; bases not matched to a gene: 4. The CDR3 is made up of 15 amino acids.

The J gene is TRBJ2-3, the V gene TRBV4-1, with no clear D. The germline V gene has CDR1 MGHRA and CDR2 YSYEKL. CDR3 length: 12 amino acids. V was pared by 3 bases and J by 7 bases, with 8 bases between. CDR3 in amino acids: CASSHLENTQYF. The CDR3 DNA reads as TGCGCCAGCAGCCACCTCGAAAATACGCAGTATTTT.

The chain joins TRBV5-1 to TRBJ2-5; 7 bases match TRBD2. Germline CDR1 is SGHRS and CDR2 is YFSETQ. This CDR3 has 16 amino acids. The V segment lost 0 bases and the J segment 2 bases; nucleotides outside the gene matches: 7. The CDR3 bases are TGCGCCAGCAGCTTGGCCTTGGCTAGCGGACAAGAGACCCAGTACTTC. Amino acid sequence: CASSLALASGQETQYF.

The chain links TRBV18 to TRBJ1-1, with 7 bases aligning to TRBD1. The J segment lost 1 base and the V segment lost 8 bases, leaving 4 bases of the junction unmatched. Germline V gives CDR1 KGHSH, CDR2 LQKENI. The CDR3 sequence is 13 residues long. In nucleotides, the CDR3 is TGTGCCAGCCGAGGGGACAGGAACACTGAAGCTTTCTTT. This translates into CASRGDRNTEAFF.

The chain couples TRBV7-9 to TRBJ2-2; TRBD1 matches 9 bases. Germline trimming cut 3 bases from V and 4 bases from J; bases unmatched to any gene: 3. The CDR3 consists of 15 residues. Per germline, CDR1 SEHNR and CDR2 FQNEAQ (reference sequence). CDR3 amino acids: CASSFGTGFTGELFF. CDR3 coding DNA: TGTGCCAGCAGCTTCGGGACAGGGTTCACCGGGGAGCTGTTTTTT.

The V gene is TRBV5-6, the J gene TRBJ2-4; 7 nucleotides agree with TRBD2. V lost 4 bases, J lost 8 bases, and 9 bases stayed unmatched. The CDR3 has 14 amino acids. CDR1 SGHDT and CDR2 YYEEEE come from the germline V gene. CDR3 bases: TGTGCCAGCAGCGTTGACCCTCGGGAGGACATTCAGTACTTC. Its protein is CASSVDPREDIQYF.